Below, 3 T cell receptor beta chains from the same sample are listed, as sequenced in a study of T cell responses to AZD1222 COVID-19 vaccine. The method was immunoSEQ multiplex PCR; TCRdb's version includes in-frame clones alone and lacks a portion of them. The sample yields roughly 180,000 clones, roughly nine tenths seen once. Material: peripheral blood, obtained 28 days after the second AZD1222 dose. All receptors come from an adult who received the AZD1222 COVID-19 vaccine.

This chain joins TRBV3-1 (or the pseudogene TRBV3-2) and TRBJ2-5; no definite D call. V was clipped by 6 bases and J by 7 bases, with 15 bases between them. The CDR3 loop spans 13 amino acids. CDR1 LGHDT and CDR2 YNNKEL come from the germline V gene (reference sequence). This CDR3 reads CASSPPLGGTQYF. CDR3 nucleotides: TGTGCCAGCAGTCCCCCCCTGGGTGGGACCCAGTACTTC.

This rearrangement joins TRBV15 to TRBJ1-5; weak D call: TRBD1 (5 bases). This CDR3 contains 13 residues. The V end lost 6 bases, the J end lost 5 bases, and 11 bases lay between the germline ends. CDR1 LNHNV and CDR2 YYDKDF come from the germline V gene (reference sequence). Here the CDR3 reads CATSQGHDQPQHF. The CDR3 DNA reads as TGTGCCACCAGTCAAGGACATGATCAGCCCCAGCATTTT.

The chain couples TRBV6-2 or TRBV6-3 to TRBJ2-3, with TRBD1 matching over 7 bases. V shed 5 bases, J shed 2 bases, and the junction held 4 bases outside the gene matches. CDR1 and CDR2 from the germline V gene are MNHEY and SVGEGT. The CDR3 is 14 residues long. The CDR3 spells CASSLDRITDTQYF. Written as DNA, the CDR3 is TGTGCCAGCAGTCTGGACAGGATCACAGATACGCAGTATTTT.